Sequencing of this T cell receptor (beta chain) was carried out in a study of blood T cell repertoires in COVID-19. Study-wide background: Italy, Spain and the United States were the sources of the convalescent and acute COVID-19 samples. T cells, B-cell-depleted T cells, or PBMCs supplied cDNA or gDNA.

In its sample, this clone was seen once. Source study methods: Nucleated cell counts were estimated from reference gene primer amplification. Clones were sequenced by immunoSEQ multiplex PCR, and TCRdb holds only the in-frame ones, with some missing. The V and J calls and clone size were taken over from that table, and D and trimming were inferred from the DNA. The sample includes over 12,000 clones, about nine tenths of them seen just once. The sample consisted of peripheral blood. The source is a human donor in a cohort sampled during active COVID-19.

CDR3 sequence reads: CASSPEGDEQFF. CDR3 DNA: TGTGCCAGCAGCCCAGAAGGAGATGAGCAGTTCTTC. This chain joins TRBV7-9 and TRBJ2-1; no reliable D call. CDR1 SEHNR and CDR2 FQNEAQ come from the germline V gene (reference sequence). The V end lost 5 bases, the J end lost 8 bases, and 10 bases lay between the germline ends. The CDR3 contains 12 residues.